This TCR beta chain was retrieved from a study of metastatic and nonmetastatic thyroid tumors. Study overall: Repertoires of blood and of tissue (tumor or nodule) from malignant and benign thyroid patients were compared.

How the authors handled the data: Built for papillary thyroid cancer, a distant-metastasis classifier drew on CDR3 differences across clinicopathological groups. TCRdb re-clonotyped the PCR reads through MiXCR. V and J calls and clone size were set by TCRdb, not the authors. The sample consists of around 40,000 clones, roughly a sixth of them appearing once. This clone has ten or more counts. The antigen is not known. Per germline, CDR1 DFQATT and CDR2 SNEGSKA (reference sequence). V was clipped by 6 bases and J by 4 bases; unmatched bases: 6. This CDR3 is 15 amino acids long. Thyroid surgery took place with no prior treatment in any patient. General study points: It was reported that TCR beta diversity was significantly higher in malignant thyroid tumors than benign nodules, in blood and tumor.

The genes are TRBV20-1 and TRBJ2-5; 15 bases are a match to TRBD2. The sequencing input was blood. The source is a male donor with papillary thyroid cancer or a benign thyroid nodule (not recorded which). Some clones in this sample may be carry-over from other donors' samples. The DNA for the CDR3 is TGCAGTGCAACCCGGACTAGCGGGGGGGGAGAGACCCAGTACTTC. It codes for CSATRTSGGGETQYF.